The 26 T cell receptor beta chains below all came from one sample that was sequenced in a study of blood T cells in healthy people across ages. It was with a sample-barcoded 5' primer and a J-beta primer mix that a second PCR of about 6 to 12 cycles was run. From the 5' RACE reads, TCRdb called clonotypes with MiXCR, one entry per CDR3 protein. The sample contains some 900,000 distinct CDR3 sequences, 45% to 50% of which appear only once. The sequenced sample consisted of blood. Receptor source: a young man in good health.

The CDR3 loop reads CSVRTELGSHEQYF. CDR3 nucleotides: TGCAGCGTGCGAACCGAACTTGGGAGCCACGAGCAGTACTTC. The V and J genes are TRBV29-1 and TRBJ2-5; D perhaps matches TRBD2 (5 bases). The end of the DNA aligns better with TRBJ2-7, so the J call may be wrong. Germline assignment: CDR1 SQVTM and CDR2 ANQGSEA. The CDR3 consists of 14 residues.

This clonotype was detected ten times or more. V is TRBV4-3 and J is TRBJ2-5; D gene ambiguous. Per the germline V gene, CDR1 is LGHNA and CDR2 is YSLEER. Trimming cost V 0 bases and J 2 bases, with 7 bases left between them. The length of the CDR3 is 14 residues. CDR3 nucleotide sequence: TGCGCCAGCAGCCAAGACAGCGAACAAGAGACCCAGTACTTC. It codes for CASSQDSEQETQYF.

CDR3 amino acids: CASSPTLLPGYGYTF. CDR3 bases: TGTGCCAGCAGCCCGACGCTTTTGCCCGGCTATGGCTACACCTTC. The rearrangement joins TRBV12-3 or TRBV12-4 to TRBJ1-2; D gene unclear. V lost 6 bases and J lost 4, with 18 bases in between. The CDR3 loop spans 15 amino acids.

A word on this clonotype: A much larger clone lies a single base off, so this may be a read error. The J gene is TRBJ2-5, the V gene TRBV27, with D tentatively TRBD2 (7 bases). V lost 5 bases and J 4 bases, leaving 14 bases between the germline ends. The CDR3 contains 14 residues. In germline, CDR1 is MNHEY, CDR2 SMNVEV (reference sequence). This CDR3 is CASSVKGGGETQYF. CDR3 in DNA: TGTGCCAGCAGTGTTAAGGGGGGGGGAGAGACCCAGTACTTC.

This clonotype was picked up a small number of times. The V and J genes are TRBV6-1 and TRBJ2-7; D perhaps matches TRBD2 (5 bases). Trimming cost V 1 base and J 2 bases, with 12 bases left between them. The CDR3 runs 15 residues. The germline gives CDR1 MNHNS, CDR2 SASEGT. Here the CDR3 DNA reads TGTGCCAGCAGTGAAGGGGCGGGTCCCGCCTACGAGCAGTACTTC. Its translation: CASSEGAGPAYEQYF.

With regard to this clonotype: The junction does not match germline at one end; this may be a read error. Here the CDR3 DNA reads TGTGCCAACAGCTTAATCGGCACCGCGGAGCAGTACTTC. Amino acid sequence: CANSLIGTAEQYF. The chain couples TRBV7-8 to TRBJ2-4; D is undetermined. This CDR3 is 13 amino acids long. Per the germline V gene, CDR1 is SGHVS and CDR2 is FQNEAQ.

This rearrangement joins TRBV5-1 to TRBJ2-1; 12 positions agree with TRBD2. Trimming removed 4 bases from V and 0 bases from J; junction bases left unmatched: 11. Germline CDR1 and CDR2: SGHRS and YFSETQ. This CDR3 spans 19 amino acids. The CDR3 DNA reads TGCGCCAGCAGCCAATTTCCTAGCGGGGGGGCACGCTCCTACAATGAGCAGTTCTTC. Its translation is CASSQFPSGGARSYNEQFF.

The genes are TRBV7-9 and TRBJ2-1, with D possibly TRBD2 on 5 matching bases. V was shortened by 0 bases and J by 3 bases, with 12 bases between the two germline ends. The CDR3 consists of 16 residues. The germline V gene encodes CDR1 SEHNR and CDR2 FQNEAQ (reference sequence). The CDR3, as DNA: TGTGCCAGCAGCTTAGCCTCGGGAATTCACTACAATGAGCAGTTCTTC. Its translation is CASSLASGIHYNEQFF.

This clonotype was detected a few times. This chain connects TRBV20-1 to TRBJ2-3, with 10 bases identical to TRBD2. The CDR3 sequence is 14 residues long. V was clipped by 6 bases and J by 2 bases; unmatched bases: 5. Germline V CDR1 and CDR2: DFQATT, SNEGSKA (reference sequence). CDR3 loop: CSAPSGGHTDTQYF. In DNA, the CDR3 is TGCAGTGCCCCTAGCGGGGGCCACACAGATACGCAGTATTTT.

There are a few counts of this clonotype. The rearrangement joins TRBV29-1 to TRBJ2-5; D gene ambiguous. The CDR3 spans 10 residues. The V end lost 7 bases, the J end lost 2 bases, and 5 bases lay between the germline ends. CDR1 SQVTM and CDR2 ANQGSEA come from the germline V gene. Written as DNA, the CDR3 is TGCAGCGGAAAACAAGAGACCCAGTACTTC. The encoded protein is CSGKQETQYF.

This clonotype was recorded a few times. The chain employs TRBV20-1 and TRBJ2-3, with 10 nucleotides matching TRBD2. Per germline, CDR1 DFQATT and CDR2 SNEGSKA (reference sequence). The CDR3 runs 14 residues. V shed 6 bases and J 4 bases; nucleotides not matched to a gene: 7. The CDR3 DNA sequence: TGCAGTGCAACGAGCGGGGGGGCTTCAGATACGCAGTATTTT. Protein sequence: CSATSGGASDTQYF.

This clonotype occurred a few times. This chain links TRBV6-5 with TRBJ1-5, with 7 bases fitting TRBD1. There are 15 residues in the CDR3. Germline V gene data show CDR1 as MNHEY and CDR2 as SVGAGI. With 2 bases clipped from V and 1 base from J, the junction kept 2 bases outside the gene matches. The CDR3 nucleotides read TGTGCCAGCAGTTACCGGACAGGCAGCAATCAGCCCCAGCATTTT. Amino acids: CASSYRTGSNQPQHF.

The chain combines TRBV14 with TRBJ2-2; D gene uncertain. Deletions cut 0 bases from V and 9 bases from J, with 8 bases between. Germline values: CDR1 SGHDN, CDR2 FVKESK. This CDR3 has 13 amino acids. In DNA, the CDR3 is TGTGCCAGCAGCCAAGAAGTTTTCTGGGAGCTGTTTTTT. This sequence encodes CASSQEVFWELFF.

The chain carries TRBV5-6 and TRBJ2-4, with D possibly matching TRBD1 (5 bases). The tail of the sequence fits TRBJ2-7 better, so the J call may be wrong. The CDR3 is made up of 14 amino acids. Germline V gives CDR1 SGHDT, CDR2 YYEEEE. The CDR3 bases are TGTGCCAGCAGGCGCAGGGCGGATACCTACGAGCAGTACTTC. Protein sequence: CASRRRADTYEQYF.

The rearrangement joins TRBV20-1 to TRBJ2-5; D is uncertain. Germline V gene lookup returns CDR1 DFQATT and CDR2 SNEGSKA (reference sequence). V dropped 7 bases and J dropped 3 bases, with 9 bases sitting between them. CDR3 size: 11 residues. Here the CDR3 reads CSGPLKETQYF. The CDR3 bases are TGCAGTGGGCCACTCAAAGAGACCCAGTACTTC.

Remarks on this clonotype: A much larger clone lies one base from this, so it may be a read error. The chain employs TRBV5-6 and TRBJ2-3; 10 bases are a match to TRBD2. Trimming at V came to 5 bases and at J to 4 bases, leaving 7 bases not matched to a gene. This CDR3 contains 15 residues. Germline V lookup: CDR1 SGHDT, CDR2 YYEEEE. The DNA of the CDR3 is TGTGCCAGCAGGTCGAGCGGGGGGGCCGCAGATACGCAGTATTTT. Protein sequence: CASRSSGGAADTQYF.

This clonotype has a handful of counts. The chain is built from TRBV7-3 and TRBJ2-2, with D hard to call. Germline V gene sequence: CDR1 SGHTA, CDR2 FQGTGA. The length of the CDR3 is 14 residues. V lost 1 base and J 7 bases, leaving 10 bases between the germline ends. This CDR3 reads CASSLSLGRGELFF. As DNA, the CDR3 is TGTGCCAGCAGCTTAAGTTTAGGGCGCGGGGAGCTGTTTTTT.

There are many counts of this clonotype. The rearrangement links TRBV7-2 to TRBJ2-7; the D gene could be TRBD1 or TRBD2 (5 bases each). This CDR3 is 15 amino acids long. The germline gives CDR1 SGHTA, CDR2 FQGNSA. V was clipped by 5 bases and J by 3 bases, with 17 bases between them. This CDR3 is CASSPDRGRVYEQYF. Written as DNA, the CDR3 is TGTGCCAGCAGCCCCGATCGGGGACGGGTCTACGAGCAGTACTTC. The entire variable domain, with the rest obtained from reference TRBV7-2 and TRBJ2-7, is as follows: GAGVSQSPSNKVTEKGKDVELRCDPISGHTALYWYRQSLGQGLEFLIYFQGNSAPDKSGLPSDRFSAERTGGSVSTLTIQRTQQEDSAVYLCASSPDRGRVYEQYFGPGTRLTVT.

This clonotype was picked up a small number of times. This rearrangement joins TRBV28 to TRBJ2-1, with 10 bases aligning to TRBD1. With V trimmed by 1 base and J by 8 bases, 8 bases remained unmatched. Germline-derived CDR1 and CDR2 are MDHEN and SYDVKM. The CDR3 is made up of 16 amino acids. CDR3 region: CASSLLGTGAQDEQFF. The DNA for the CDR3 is TGTGCCAGCAGTTTATTAGGGACAGGGGCTCAGGATGAGCAGTTCTTC.

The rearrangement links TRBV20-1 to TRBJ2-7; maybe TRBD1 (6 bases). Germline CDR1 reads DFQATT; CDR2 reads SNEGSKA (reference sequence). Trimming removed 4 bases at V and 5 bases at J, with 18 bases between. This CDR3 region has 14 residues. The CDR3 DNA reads TGCAGTGCTACGGGTACAGGGAGTTTGGACGAGCAGTACTTC. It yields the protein CSATGTGSLDEQYF.

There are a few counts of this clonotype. DNA of the CDR3: TGTGCCAGCAGCCAAGATCGATACAGCAATGAGCAGTTCTTC. Translated: CASSQDRYSNEQFF. The rearrangement uses TRBV3-1 and TRBJ2-1; D is ambiguous. The CDR3 extends over 14 amino acids. V was shortened by 0 bases and J by 6 bases, with 9 bases between the two germline ends. CDR1 and CDR2 (germline): LGHDT, YNNKEL (reference sequence).

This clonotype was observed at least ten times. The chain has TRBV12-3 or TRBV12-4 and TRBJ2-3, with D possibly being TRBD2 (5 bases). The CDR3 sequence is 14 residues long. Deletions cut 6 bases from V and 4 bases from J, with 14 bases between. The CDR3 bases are TGTGCCAGCAGCCCTGGGTGGGAGCCAGATACGCAGTATTTT. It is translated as CASSPGWEPDTQYF.

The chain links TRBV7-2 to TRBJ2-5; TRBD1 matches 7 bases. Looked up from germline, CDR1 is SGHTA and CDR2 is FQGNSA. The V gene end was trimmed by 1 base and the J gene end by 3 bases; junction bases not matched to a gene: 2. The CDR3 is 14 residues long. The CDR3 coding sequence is TGTGCCAGCAGCTTAGATGGGACAGAAGAGACCCAGTACTTC. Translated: CASSLDGTEETQYF.

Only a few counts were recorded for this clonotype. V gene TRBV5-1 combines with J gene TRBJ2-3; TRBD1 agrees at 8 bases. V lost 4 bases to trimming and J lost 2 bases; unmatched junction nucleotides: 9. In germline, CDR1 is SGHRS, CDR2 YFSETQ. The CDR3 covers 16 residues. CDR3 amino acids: CASSGGTGRYTDTQYF. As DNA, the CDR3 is TGCGCCAGCAGCGGGGGGACAGGTAGATACACAGATACGCAGTATTTT.

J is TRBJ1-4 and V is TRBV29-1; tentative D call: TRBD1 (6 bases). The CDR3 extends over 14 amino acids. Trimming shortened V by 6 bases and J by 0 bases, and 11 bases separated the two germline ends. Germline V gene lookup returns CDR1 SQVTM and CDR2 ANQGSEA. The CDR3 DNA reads TGCAGCGTGCGCAGGGGAGCAACTAATGAAAAACTGTTTTTT. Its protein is CSVRRGATNEKLFF.

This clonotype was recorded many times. The CDR3 protein is CASSLGENIQYF. In nucleotides, the CDR3 is TGTGCCAGCAGCTTAGGGGAAAACATTCAGTACTTC. The J gene is TRBJ2-4, the V gene TRBV28; weak D call: TRBD1 (5 bases). The CDR3 runs to 12 residues. Germline V gene lookup returns CDR1 MDHEN and CDR2 SYDVKM. Between the trimmed V and J ends, which lost 6 bases and 5 bases, there was a span of 8 bases.